Listed here are 24 T cell receptor beta chains from one sample, sequenced in a study of T cell responses to AZD1222 COVID-19 vaccine. TCRdb keeps only in-frame clones here, not all; method: immunoSEQ multiplex PCR. The data contain roughly 100,000 clones, 87% of them singletons. Sequences were derived from peripheral blood, sampled 28 days after the second AZD1222 dose. The receptors stem from an adult who received the AZD1222 COVID-19 vaccine.

The rearrangement joins TRBV28 to TRBJ2-5, with D possibly being TRBD2 (6 bases). The CDR3 runs 15 residues. Germline loops: CDR1 MDHEN, CDR2 SYDVKM. Trimming took off 7 bases at V and 5 bases at J, with 20 bases between the two ends. Here the CDR3 DNA reads TGTGCCAGCAACCACGGGGGTCTAGCACCGGAGACCCAGTACTTC. Translation: CASNHGGLAPETQYF.

CDR3 DNA: TGTGCCAGCAGCCAAGAGGGCCAGGGAGGCGGCGAGCAGTACTTC. It codes for CASSQEGQGGGEQYF. The chain combines TRBV3-1 (or the pseudogene TRBV3-2) with TRBJ2-7, with D possibly matching TRBD2 (6 bases). The V gene's germline CDR1 is LGHDT and CDR2 YNNKEL (reference sequence). Trimming removed 0 bases at V and 6 bases at J, with 15 bases between. The CDR3 has 15 residues.

The chain employs TRBV24-1 and TRBJ2-5; maybe TRBD1 (5 bases). The CDR3 is 13 amino acids. Trimming removed 12 bases at V and 1 base at J, with 14 bases between. CDR1 is KGHDR and CDR2 is SFDVKD in the germline V gene. The CDR3 loop is CAVQGSAQETQYF. Here the CDR3 DNA reads TGTGCCGTTCAGGGATCCGCCCAAGAGACCCAGTACTTC.

The chain employs TRBV5-4 and TRBJ2-7; 11 nucleotides align to TRBD2. Germline loops: CDR1 SGHNT, CDR2 YYREEE (reference sequence). This CDR3 region has 16 residues. Germline trimming cut 5 bases from V and 3 bases from J; bases unmatched to any gene: 10. CDR3 in DNA: TGTGCCAGCAGGGCCTCACTAGCGGGAGATTTCTACGAGCAGTACTTC. The encoded protein is CASRASLAGDFYEQYF.

The chain has TRBV27 and TRBJ1-2; D remains ambiguous. Germline V lookup: CDR1 MNHEY, CDR2 SMNVEV (reference sequence). The CDR3 has 14 amino acids. V was clipped by 2 bases and J by 3 bases, with 10 bases between them. CDR3: CASSLGVGYYGYTF. The DNA of the CDR3 is TGTGCCAGCAGTTTAGGGGTTGGCTACTATGGCTACACCTTC.

The J gene is TRBJ1-5, the V gene TRBV2; D uncertain. V was clipped by 4 bases and J by 3 bases, with 13 bases between them. This CDR3 spans 15 amino acids. Germline V gene lookup returns CDR1 SNHLY and CDR2 FYNNEI. CDR3 bases: TGTGCCAGCAGTGCGGGGAGCGCAGCCAATCAGCCCCAGCATTTT. This codes for CASSAGSAANQPQHF.

This rearrangement joins TRBV6-6 to TRBJ1-2, with TRBD1 as a possible D gene (6 bases). V shed 6 bases and J shed 1 base, with 18 bases lying between them. This CDR3 region has 16 residues. Germline assignment: CDR1 MNHNY and CDR2 SVGAGI (reference sequence). This chain's CDR3 is CASSRSVLQGNYGYTF. The CDR3 DNA reads as TGTGCCAGCAGCCGATCCGTGCTACAGGGTAACTATGGCTACACCTTC.

This rearrangement joins TRBV5-1 to TRBJ2-7; the match to TRBD2 covers 7 bases. The junction had 7 bases not matched to a gene; V was cut back by 0 bases and J by 1 base. Germline assignment: CDR1 SGHRS and CDR2 YFSETQ. This CDR3 region has 16 residues. The CDR3 loop reads CASSLASASGSYEQYF. DNA for the CDR3: TGCGCCAGCAGCTTGGCATCGGCTAGCGGTTCCTACGAGCAGTACTTC.

The chain joins TRBV30 to TRBJ2-1; TRBD2 agrees at 11 bases. This CDR3 is built from 15 residues. After removal of 0 bases from V and 7 bases from J, the junction contained 5 bases not matched to a gene. Germline V gives CDR1 GTSNPN, CDR2 SVGIG (reference sequence). This CDR3 reads CAWSVLAGAGNEQFF. CDR3 DNA sequence: TGTGCCTGGAGTGTACTAGCGGGAGCGGGGAATGAGCAGTTCTTC.

The chain couples TRBV19 to TRBJ1-5, with 9 nucleotides matching TRBD1. Germline lookup yields CDR1 LNHDA and CDR2 SQIVND (reference sequence). This CDR3 spans 17 amino acids. The J segment lost 0 bases and the V segment lost 5 bases, leaving 8 bases of the junction unmatched. The CDR3 DNA reads TGTGCCAGTAGTTCGGGACAGGGCTCGTATAGCAATCAGCCCCAGCATTTT. Protein product: CASSSGQGSYSNQPQHF.

The chain links TRBV4-1 to TRBJ2-1; D unclear. CDR1 is MGHRA and CDR2 is YSYEKL in the germline V gene. This CDR3 is 15 amino acids long. The V and J ends lost 0 bases and 3 bases respectively, with 9 bases between them. DNA of the CDR3: TGCGCCAGCAGCCAAGATCTCACGAGCTACAATGAGCAGTTCTTC. It specifies CASSQDLTSYNEQFF.

The J gene is TRBJ1-1, the V gene TRBV28; TRBD1 matches 12 bases. Germline V lookup: CDR1 MDHEN, CDR2 SYDVKM. J lost 8 bases, V lost 10 bases, and 8 bases had no gene match. This CDR3 region has 13 residues. The CDR3 nucleotides are TGTGCCACCCCAGGAGGGACAGGGGGCGAAGCTTTCTTT. This sequence encodes CATPGGTGGEAFF.

The chain has TRBV28 and TRBJ1-5, with a possible D match to TRBD1 (5 bases). Deletions cut 6 bases from V and 6 bases from J, with 12 bases between. This CDR3 has 13 residues. Germline-derived CDR1 and CDR2 are MDHEN and SYDVKM. For the CDR3, the DNA is TGTGCCAGCAGATACGCCGGGGCTCAGCCCCAGCATTTT. Amino acids: CASRYAGAQPQHF.

This chain connects TRBV6-4 to TRBJ2-3; weak D call: TRBD2 (5 bases). The CDR3 totals 13 residues. Germline V gene sequence: CDR1 MRHNA, CDR2 SNTAGT. Deletions cut 3 bases from V and 1 base from J, with 5 bases between. CDR3 in amino acids: CASSERGTDTQYF. The CDR3 DNA follows: TGTGCCAGCAGTGAGCGGGGCACAGATACGCAGTATTTT.

This clone was picked up one time. The V gene is TRBV28, the J gene TRBJ2-4; 10 bases line up with TRBD2. V shed 4 bases, J shed 7 bases, and the junction held 10 bases outside the gene matches. The CDR3 has 16 residues. The germline gives CDR1 MDHEN, CDR2 SYDVKM. The CDR3 DNA follows: TGTGCCAGCAGTTCATCTAGCGGGAGCGGGTTGAACATTCAGTACTTC. It encodes CASSSSSGSGLNIQYF.

CDR3 nucleotides: TGTGCCACCAGTGCGCTAGGGGGGGCCGCCGAGACCCAGTACTTC. It encodes CATSALGGAAETQYF. V and J are TRBV24-1 and TRBJ2-5, with a weak D call TRBD2 (7 bases). Between the trimmed V and J ends, which lost 5 bases and 5 bases, there was a span of 17 bases. The CDR3 has 15 residues. In germline, CDR1 is KGHDR, CDR2 SFDVKD.

The rearrangement uses TRBV5-5 and TRBJ1-5; weak D call: TRBD1 (6 bases). Trimming removed 4 bases from V and 9 bases from J, with 23 bases in between. This CDR3 is built from 16 residues. Germline values: CDR1 SGHKS, CDR2 YYEKEE (reference sequence). CDR3 sequence (DNA): TGTGCCAGCAGCGCCAGCGTTGGGGGGCTACAGTCGCCCCAGCATTTT. As protein: CASSASVGGLQSPQHF. Supplemented by reference TRBV5-5 and TRBJ1-5, the full variable domain reads DAGVTQSPTHLIKTRGQQVTLRCSPISGHKSVSWYQQVLGQGPQFIFQYYEKEERGRGNFPDRFSARQFPNYSSELNVNALLLGDSALYLCASSASVGGLQSPQHFGDGTRLSIL.

The chain employs TRBV29-1 and TRBJ2-7, with 8 bases identical to TRBD2. The CDR3 loop spans 14 amino acids. V lost 2 bases to trimming and J lost 2 bases; unmatched junction nucleotides: 5. Per germline, CDR1 SQVTM and CDR2 ANQGSEA. As DNA, the CDR3 is TGCAGCGTTGAAACTAGCGGTATTACCTACGAGCAGTACTTC. Its translation is CSVETSGITYEQYF.

DNA of the CDR3: TGTGCCAGCAGCAAGTCAGGGAACACAGATACGCAGTATTTT. It codes for CASSKSGNTDTQYF. The V gene is TRBV9, the J gene TRBJ2-3, with D possibly being TRBD1 (5 bases). The V gene's germline CDR1 is SGDLS and CDR2 YYNGEE. V was trimmed by 4 bases and J by 2 bases, leaving 11 bases between them. The CDR3 extends over 14 amino acids.

The gene calls are TRBV19 and TRBJ1-1; TRBD1 might be the D (5 bases). Per the germline V gene, CDR1 is LNHDA and CDR2 is SQIVND (reference sequence). The ends were cut back, 1 base at V and 0 bases at J, with 12 bases in the middle. CDR3 size: 16 residues. The CDR3 spells CASSIGFDSMNTEAFF. The CDR3 nucleotides are TGTGCCAGTAGTATAGGATTCGACAGCATGAACACTGAAGCTTTCTTT.

This clone was seen a single time. This chain uses TRBV28 with TRBJ1-2; 8 bases align to TRBD1. This CDR3 is built from 14 residues. The V gene's germline CDR1 is MDHEN and CDR2 SYDVKM. V gave up 5 bases and J gave up 4 bases; unmatched junction bases: 6. CDR3: CASSLRGQVYGYTF. The CDR3 DNA follows: TGTGCCAGCAGTCTTCGGGGACAGGTCTATGGCTACACCTTC.

This chain connects TRBV4-2 to TRBJ1-5; weak D call: TRBD1 (5 bases). This CDR3 comprises 15 residues. Germline CDR1 LGHNA, CDR2 YNFKEQ. V lost 3 bases to trimming and J lost 5 bases, with 14 bases between them. In DNA form, the CDR3 reads TGTGCCAGCAGCCAGACAGAGGGAATTTATCAGCCCCAGCATTTT. This encodes CASSQTEGIYQPQHF.

The chain links TRBV20-1 to TRBJ2-7; D gene unclear. The CDR3 contains 11 residues. Germline lookup yields CDR1 DFQATT and CDR2 SNEGSKA (reference sequence). Trimming removed 5 bases from V and 2 bases from J, with 7 bases in between. The CDR3 coding sequence is TGCAGTGCTGTCGCGACCTACGAGCAGTACTTC. Amino acid sequence: CSAVATYEQYF.

This chain joins TRBV11-2 and TRBJ1-2; TRBD1 might be the D (5 bases). Trimming stripped 3 bases from V and 7 bases from J, with 12 bases between. CDR3 size: 13 residues. CDR1 and CDR2 from the germline V gene are SGHAT and FQNNGV. CDR3 region: CASSFTRVGGYTF. The DNA for the CDR3 is TGTGCCAGCAGCTTCACCAGGGTGGGTGGCTACACCTTC.